Following are 32 T cell receptor beta chains from one sample sequenced in a study of beta chain features in type 1 diabetes. cDNA synthesis used the whole RNA isolate, giving expressed TCRB sequences. The method was immunoSEQ multiplex PCR; TCRdb's version includes in-frame clones alone and lacks a portion of them. This table has a few hundred thousand clones, over 12% appearing once. The sequenced material came from naive CD4+ T cells from blood. The receptors derive from a young woman in good health.

The chain employs TRBV6-6 and TRBJ1-1, with a possible D match to TRBD1 (6 bases). V lost 5 bases and J 7 bases, leaving 20 bases between the germline ends. The CDR3 loop spans 15 amino acids. Germline assignment: CDR1 MNHNY and CDR2 SVGAGI (reference sequence). The CDR3 sequence is CASSGTPGHPYEAFF. The DNA of the CDR3 is TGTGCCAGCAGTGGGACACCGGGACACCCATATGAAGCTTTCTTT.

The chain employs TRBV5-1 and TRBJ2-7; 8 bases align to TRBD2. Trimming took 4 bases from V and 3 from J; bases not matched to a gene: 12. There are 16 residues in the CDR3. Germline CDR1 is SGHRS and CDR2 is YFSETQ. CDR3 coding DNA: TGCGCCAGCAGCCGGGGTGGAACGGGAGGGTACTACGAGCAGTACTTC. As protein: CASSRGGTGGYYEQYF.

The chain links TRBV29-1 to TRBJ1-1; D is ambiguous. Trimming removed 1 base at V and 3 bases at J, with 12 bases between. CDR1 is SQVTM, CDR2 ANQGSEA, per germline. The CDR3 has 14 residues. The CDR3 nucleotides are TGCAGCGTTGAAGCCCGATTGTCGGACACTGAAGCTTTCTTT. It yields the protein CSVEARLSDTEAFF.

This clone has just a few counts. The rearrangement uses TRBV21-1 and TRBJ2-6; TRBD2, as called in the table, went unchecked against the DNA. TRBV21-1 is a pseudogene segment. This CDR3 spans 14 amino acids. This CDR3 is CASSASSGANVLTF. As DNA, the CDR3 is TGTGCCAGCAGCGCGAGCTCTGGGGCCAACGTCCTGACTTTC.

The chain links TRBV5-1 to TRBJ1-5; 10 bases fit TRBD1. Per the germline V gene, CDR1 is SGHRS and CDR2 is YFSETQ. This CDR3 has 13 residues. Germline trimming cut 1 base from V and 11 bases from J; bases unmatched to any gene: 3. As DNA, the CDR3 is TGCGCCAGCAGCTTGCAGGGGACAGGGGCCCAGCATTTT. This gives the protein CASSLQGTGAQHF.

V is TRBV5-6 and J is TRBJ1-1; D gene uncertain. Germline V lookup: CDR1 SGHDT, CDR2 YYEEEE. The V gene lost 2 bases and the J gene lost 6 bases, with 20 bases spanning the gap. CDR3 length: 16 residues. CDR3 DNA sequence: TGTGCCAGCAGCTTTGGACGGAGGAGGTTTTCGGCTGAAGCTTTCTTT. It yields the protein CASSFGRRRFSAEAFF.

V usage is TRBV30 and J usage is TRBJ2-3; no clear D gene. V lost 0 bases and J 4 bases, leaving 11 bases between the germline ends. The CDR3 spans 14 residues. Germline V lookup: CDR1 GTSNPN, CDR2 SVGIG (reference sequence). CDR3 amino acids: CAWSVARKPDTQYF. The DNA for the CDR3 is TGTGCCTGGAGTGTAGCCCGCAAGCCAGATACGCAGTATTTT.

The CDR3 coding sequence is TGCAGCGGTATCGGACAGGGGGCCTTCTACCGGTATTTT. Its translation is CSGIGQGAFYRYF. The V and J genes are TRBV29-1 and TRBJ2-3, with 11 bases aligning to TRBD1. V shed 7 bases, J shed 14 bases, and the junction held 14 bases outside the gene matches. Germline-derived CDR1 and CDR2 are SQVTM and ANQGSEA. The CDR3 sequence is 13 residues long.

V gene TRBV7-9 combines with J gene TRBJ1-2, with a tentative D call TRBD1 (6 bases). V gave up 3 bases and J gave up 2 bases, with 7 bases separating them. The CDR3 is 13 residues long. Germline CDR1 SEHNR, CDR2 FQNEAQ (reference sequence). The CDR3 protein is CASSFDRNYGYTF. In nucleotides, the CDR3 is TGTGCCAGCAGCTTCGACAGGAACTATGGCTACACCTTC.

This clone occurred a few times. V is TRBV30 and J is TRBJ2-7; D gene uncertain. There are 14 residues in the CDR3. V lost 1 base to trimming and J lost 4 bases, with 14 bases between them. Germline V lookup: CDR1 GTSNPN, CDR2 SVGIG (reference sequence). The CDR3 reads CAWSGSTSLYEQYF. CDR3 sequence (DNA): TGTGCCTGGAGTGGTTCTACGTCACTTTACGAGCAGTACTTC.

This clone was seen a handful of times. Other DNA sequences in the sample encode the same CDR3. CDR3 sequence reads: CASSPGQSTDTQYF. CDR3 DNA sequence: TGCGCCAGCAGCCCGGGACAGAGCACAGATACGCAGTATTTT. J is TRBJ2-3 and V is TRBV5-1; 7 positions match TRBD1. The CDR3 sequence is 14 residues long. In germline, CDR1 is SGHRS, CDR2 YFSETQ. Trimming at V came to 4 bases and at J to 0 bases, leaving 2 bases not matched to a gene.

The chain carries TRBV28 and TRBJ2-5; 12 nucleotides match TRBD2. Germline CDR1 and CDR2: MDHEN and SYDVKM. The CDR3 has 16 amino acids. The V gene end was trimmed by 4 bases and the J gene end by 5 bases; junction bases not matched to a gene: 8. The CDR3 protein is CASSSRTSGTFETQYF. The DNA of the CDR3 is TGTGCCAGCAGTTCCAGGACTAGCGGGACCTTTGAGACCCAGTACTTC.

CDR3 DNA: TGTGCCAGTAGTATGAGCCGGAGCTCTGGGGCCAACGTCCTGACTTTC. Translation gives CASSMSRSSGANVLTF. The chain couples TRBV19 to TRBJ2-6; D ambiguous. The germline V gene encodes CDR1 LNHDA and CDR2 SQIVND (reference sequence). The CDR3 spans 16 residues. The V end was cut by 3 bases, the J end by 0 bases, with 9 bases between.

Only a few counts were recorded for this clone. The rearrangement joins TRBV30 to TRBJ1-1, with D hard to call. The V end lost 2 bases, the J end lost 8 bases, and 12 bases lay between the germline ends. The CDR3 totals 12 residues. CDR1 is GTSNPN and CDR2 is SVGIG in the germline V gene (reference sequence). The DNA of the CDR3 is TGTGCCTGGAGTCCCTTCCTGTTGGAAGCTTTCTTT. Translation: CAWSPFLLEAFF.

This rearrangement joins TRBV6-5 to TRBJ1-2; no reliable D call. The germline V gene has CDR1 MNHEY and CDR2 SVGAGI. V lost 6 bases, J lost 1 base, and 9 bases lay in between. This CDR3 region has 13 residues. The CDR3 loop is CASRIRSNYGYTF. The CDR3 bases are TGTGCCAGCAGAATCCGGAGTAACTATGGCTACACCTTC.

This clone turned up a few times. The CDR3 sequence: CASSPTGTSRTNEQFF. The CDR3 nucleotides are TGTGCCAGCAGTCCAACCGGGACTAGCAGAACCAATGAGCAGTTCTTC. This chain uses TRBV2 with TRBJ2-1; TRBD2 aligns across 9 bases. The CDR3 covers 16 residues. V dropped 5 bases and J dropped 6; count of bases not matched to a gene: 11. Germline V gives CDR1 SNHLY, CDR2 FYNNEI.

The CDR3 DNA reads as TGCAGCGTTGTCAGGGGACATCCCTTCAATGAGCAGTTCTTC. Its translation: CSVVRGHPFNEQFF. The V gene is TRBV29-1, the J gene TRBJ2-1, with D perhaps TRBD1 (6 bases). V gave up 4 bases and J gave up 6 bases, with 16 bases separating them. The CDR3 covers 14 residues. Germline CDR1 and CDR2: SQVTM and ANQGSEA.

A few counts support this clone. This chain joins TRBV5-1 and TRBJ2-7; 11 bases agree with TRBD2. V trimming: 1 base; J trimming: 6 bases; junction bases outside the gene matches: 6. Looked up from germline, CDR1 is SGHRS and CDR2 is YFSETQ. This CDR3 spans 15 amino acids. The CDR3 spells CASSLWTSGPGEQYF. The DNA of the CDR3 is TGCGCCAGCAGCTTGTGGACTAGCGGGCCCGGCGAGCAGTACTTC.

The sample holds a few counts of this clone. V gene TRBV30 combines with J gene TRBJ2-7, with 9 bases matching TRBD2. Looked up from germline, CDR1 is GTSNPN and CDR2 is SVGIG (reference sequence). The V segment lost 2 bases and the J segment 3 bases; nucleotides outside the gene matches: 11. The CDR3 is 16 amino acids. CDR3 amino acids: CAWSRREGPRGYEQYF. As DNA, the CDR3 is TGTGCCTGGAGTAGGCGGGAGGGCCCAAGGGGCTACGAGCAGTACTTC.

The chain joins TRBV27 to TRBJ2-6, with 8 nucleotides matching TRBD1. The germline gives CDR1 MNHEY, CDR2 SMNVEV (reference sequence). J was trimmed by 2 bases and V by 6 bases; bases with no gene match: 6. There are 16 residues in the CDR3. As DNA, the CDR3 is TGTGCCAGCAGAAAGGGGGACAGGACTGGGGCCAACGTCCTGACTTTC. Amino acid sequence: CASRKGDRTGANVLTF.

The genes are TRBV9 and TRBJ2-2; 9 bases match TRBD1. The CDR3 totals 15 residues. The V segment lost 0 bases and the J segment 6 bases; nucleotides outside the gene matches: 3. Germline V gene lookup returns CDR1 SGDLS and CDR2 YYNGEE. CDR3 DNA sequence: TGTGCCAGCAGCGTAGGGACAGGGGATGCCGGGGAGCTGTTTTTT. As protein: CASSVGTGDAGELFF.

This chain links TRBV11-2 with TRBJ2-3, with D unclear. Trimming stripped 6 bases from V and 0 bases from J, with 7 bases between. Germline CDR1 reads SGHAT; CDR2 reads FQNNGV. CDR3 length: 13 residues. The CDR3 bases are TGTGCCAGCAGGACGACTAGCACAGATACGCAGTATTTT. This encodes CASRTTSTDTQYF.

The sample holds a few counts of this clone. Other DNA sequences in this specimen translate into the identical CDR3. V is TRBV29-1 and J is TRBJ2-1; TRBD2 might be the D (7 bases). V was clipped by 3 bases and J by 7 bases, with 10 bases between them. This CDR3 contains 12 residues. Germline V gives CDR1 SQVTM, CDR2 ANQGSEA. The CDR3 region has the DNA TGCAGCGTTGAGGGAGGGGGGAATGAGCAGTTCTTC. This codes for CSVEGGGNEQFF.

V is TRBV7-2 and J is TRBJ2-5; D gene uncertain. Looked up from germline, CDR1 is SGHTA and CDR2 is FQGNSA. V shed 5 bases and J shed 5 bases, with 15 bases lying between them. The CDR3 sequence is 14 residues long. The CDR3, as DNA: TGTGCCAGCAGCCCCCAGGCTGGAATTGAGACCCAGTACTTC. This encodes CASSPQAGIETQYF.

This rearrangement joins TRBV7-9 to TRBJ1-2; 12 bases are a match to TRBD1. Germline V gene sequence: CDR1 SEHNR, CDR2 FQNEAQ (reference sequence). CDR3 length: 14 residues. Trimming took 4 bases from V and 7 from J; bases not matched to a gene: 4. DNA of the CDR3: TGTGCCAGCAGCTCCGGGACAGGGGGCAGTGGCTACACCTTC. Translating it yields CASSSGTGGSGYTF. The full variable domain, its missing parts supplied by reference TRBV7-9 and TRBJ1-2, is DTGVSQNPRHKITKRGQNVTFRCDPISEHNRLYWYRQTLGQGPEFLTYFQNEAQLEKSRLLSDRFSAERPKGSFSTLEIQRTEQGDSAMYLCASSSGTGGSGYTFGSGTRLTVV.

This clone turned up a few times. The CDR3 reads CASSLDLYEQYF. The CDR3 DNA reads TGCGCCAGCAGCTTGGATCTTTACGAGCAGTACTTC. This chain connects TRBV5-1 to TRBJ2-7, with D hard to call. Trimming cost V 0 bases and J 4 bases, with 5 bases left between them. The CDR3 is 12 amino acids. Germline CDR1 and CDR2: SGHRS and YFSETQ.

There are a few counts of this clone. The chain recombines TRBV7-2 with TRBJ2-1; the D gene is possibly TRBD2 (6 bases). Trimming took off 6 bases at V and 0 bases at J, with 12 bases between the two ends. Germline values: CDR1 SGHTA, CDR2 FQGNSA. The CDR3 has 15 amino acids. CDR3: CASSRDFYSYNEQFF. CDR3 nucleotides: TGTGCCAGCAGTCGGGACTTCTACTCCTACAATGAGCAGTTCTTC.

This clone was counted only a few times. V and J are TRBV28 and TRBJ2-1; maybe TRBD1 (5 bases). V was clipped by 6 bases and J by 1 base, with 7 bases between them. The CDR3 runs 13 residues. In germline, CDR1 is MDHEN, CDR2 SYDVKM. CDR3 sequence: CASRRQSYNEQFF. CDR3 nucleotide sequence: TGTGCCAGCAGGAGACAGTCCTACAATGAGCAGTTCTTC.

This chain joins TRBV5-1 and TRBJ2-1; D may be TRBD2 (6 bases). V was trimmed by 2 bases and J by 8 bases, leaving 11 bases between them. This CDR3 has 13 amino acids. Germline V lookup: CDR1 SGHRS, CDR2 YFSETQ. The CDR3 sequence: CASSFNGGDEQFF. The DNA of the CDR3 is TGCGCCAGCAGCTTTAATGGAGGGGATGAGCAGTTCTTC.

The rearrangement uses TRBV18 and TRBJ1-1, with D unresolved. The CDR3 is 15 residues long. Trimming cost V 2 bases and J 6 bases, with 16 bases left between them. The germline gives CDR1 KGHSH, CDR2 LQKENI. Here the CDR3 DNA reads TGTGCCAGCTCACCAACCGGAGGGCGAGGCTCTGAAGCTTTCTTT. Translating it yields CASSPTGGRGSEAFF. Full variable domain (missing parts from reference TRBV18 and TRBJ1-1): NAGVMQNPRHLVRRRGQEARLRCSPMKGHSHVYWYRQLPEEGLKFMVYLQKENIIDESGMPKERFSAEFPKEGPSILRIQQVVRGDSAAYFCASSPTGGRGSEAFFGQGTRLTVV.

The rearrangement links TRBV19 to TRBJ1-2, with D possibly being TRBD1 (6 bases). This CDR3 comprises 15 residues. Trimming removed 6 bases from V and 5 bases from J, with 19 bases in between. Germline V CDR1 and CDR2: LNHDA, SQIVND (reference sequence). CDR3 coding DNA: TGTGCCAGTAGCACCCAACAGGGTTCCCGTTATGGCTACACCTTC. Protein product: CASSTQQGSRYGYTF.

This chain joins TRBV9 and TRBJ1-2, with D tentatively TRBD1 (5 bases). The CDR3 length is 13 residues. Trimming took 4 bases from V and 6 from J, leaving 13 bases between them. Germline values: CDR1 SGDLS, CDR2 YYNGEE. CDR3 sequence (DNA): TGTGCCAGCAGCCCCCGGGACTTCCATGGCTACACCTTC. It encodes CASSPRDFHGYTF.